This T cell receptor beta chain was sequenced for a study of cytomegalovirus exposure and HLA in healthy donors. General observations from the study: TCR beta V segments were, for the most part, productive about 87% or about 30% of the time in an earlier analysis.

With 3 bases removed from V and 2 bases from J, the gap between germline ends came to 12 bases. Germline CDR1 and CDR2: LGHNA and YNFKEQ. This CDR3 region has 15 residues. The PCR ran on 60 Vbeta and 13 Jbeta primers. TCRdb's table, derived via immunoSEQ multiplex PCR, lists solely in-frame clones and lacks some. The sample lists 120,000 to 150,000 clones; 70% were seen once. With respect to this clone: Its matching antigen is unknown.

Specimen: PBMCs. The V gene is TRBV4-2, the J gene TRBJ2-3; a possible D gene is TRBD2 (6 bases). The receptor's source is a woman aged 25 to 45 in good health and CMV-seronegative. The CDR3 reads CASSQTGELTDTQYF. The CDR3 DNA follows: TGTGCCAGCAGCCAGACGGGAGAACTCACAGATACGCAGTATTTT.